What follows describes a single TCR beta chain. The data were taken from a study of blood T cell repertoires in COVID-19. Profiling relied on immunoSEQ multiplex PCR, and the TCRdb table lists in-frame clones only, not all of them. The sample has 75,000 to 85,000 clones, roughly 81% seen once. In germline, CDR1 is SGHRS, CDR2 YFSETQ. Trimming pared 4 bases from V and 3 bases from J, leaving 14 bases between. The CDR3 contains 15 residues. The sequence was obtained from a man between 60 and 75 years old with COVID-19, enrolled during active disease. Sequencing was carried out using peripheral blood. The chain joins TRBV5-1 to TRBJ1-5, with D possibly TRBD1 on 6 matching bases. The CDR3 DNA reads TGCGCCAGCAGCCCGTCGACAGGACCCAATCAGCCCCAGCATTTT. Translated, it gives CASSPSTGPNQPQHF. Full variable domain (missing parts from reference TRBV5-1 and TRBJ1-5): KAGVTQTPRYLIKTRGQQVTLSCSPISGHRSVSWYQQTPGQGLQFLFEYFSETQRNKGNFPGRFSGRQFSNSRSEMNVSTLELGDSALYLCASSPSTGPNQPQHFGDGTRLSIL.